This T cell receptor beta chain was recovered during a study of lymphopenia after photon versus proton radiotherapy. Study observations and caveats: Only patients who died were analyzed for survival; proton advantage is unproven. After lymphocyte nadir, photon-treated repertoires showed oligoclonal expansion, especially CD8+ Temra.

In regard to this clone: Its antigen is currently unknown.

Germline V gene sequence: CDR1 MGHRA, CDR2 YSYEKL. The CDR3 runs to 14 residues. The V and J ends lost 1 base and 4 bases respectively, with 7 bases between them. TCRdb's copy holds only in-frame clones and misses some; the assay was immunoSEQ multiplex PCR. The table shows 52,000 or so clones, with more than 85% occurring only once. This chain uses TRBV4-1 with TRBJ1-4; no firm D call. The receptor's source is a woman aged 40 to 50 with cholangiocarcinoma. The source was peripheral blood, collected from a patient treated with photon-based radiotherapy. CDR3 coding DNA: TGCGCCAGCAGCCAAGGAGAAGGTAATGAAAAACTGTTTTTT. It encodes CASSQGEGNEKLFF.